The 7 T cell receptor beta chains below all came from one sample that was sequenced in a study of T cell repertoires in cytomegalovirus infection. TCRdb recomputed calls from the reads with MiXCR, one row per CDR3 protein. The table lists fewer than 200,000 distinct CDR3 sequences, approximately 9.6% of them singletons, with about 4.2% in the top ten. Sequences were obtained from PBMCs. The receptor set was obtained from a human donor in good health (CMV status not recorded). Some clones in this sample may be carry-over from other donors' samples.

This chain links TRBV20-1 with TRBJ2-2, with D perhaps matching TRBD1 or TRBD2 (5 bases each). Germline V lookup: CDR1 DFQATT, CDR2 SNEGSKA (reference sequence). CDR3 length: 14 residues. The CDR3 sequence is CGVKSPGRGGELFF. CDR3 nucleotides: TGCGGTGTAAAATCGCCGGGGCGTGGCGGGGAGCTGTTTTTT.

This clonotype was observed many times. The CDR3 region is CASSTRTGANVLTF. In DNA, the CDR3 is TGTGCCAGCAGCACTCGGACTGGGGCCAACGTCCTGACTTTC. This rearrangement joins TRBV7-9 to TRBJ2-6, with unresolved D. The CDR3 has 14 amino acids. The germline V gene has CDR1 SEHNR and CDR2 FQNEAQ (reference sequence). The ends were cut back, 5 bases at V and 2 bases at J, with 7 bases in the middle.

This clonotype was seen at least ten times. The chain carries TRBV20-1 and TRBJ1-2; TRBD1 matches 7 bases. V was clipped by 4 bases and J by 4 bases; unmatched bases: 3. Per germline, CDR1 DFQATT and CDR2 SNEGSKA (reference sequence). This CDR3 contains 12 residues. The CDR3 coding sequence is TGCAGTGCTACAGGGGGAAGCTATGGCTACACCTTC. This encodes CSATGGSYGYTF.

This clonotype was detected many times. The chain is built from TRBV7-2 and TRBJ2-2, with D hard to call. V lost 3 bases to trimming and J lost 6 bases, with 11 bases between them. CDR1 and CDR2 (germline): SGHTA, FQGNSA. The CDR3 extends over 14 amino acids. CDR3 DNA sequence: TGTGCCAGCAGCTTCGCGCTAGATTCCGGGGAGCTGTTTTTT. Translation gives CASSFALDSGELFF. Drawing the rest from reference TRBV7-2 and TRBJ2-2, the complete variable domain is GAGVSQSPSNKVTEKGKDVELRCDPISGHTALYWYRQSLGQGLEFLIYFQGNSAPDKSGLPSDRFSAERTGGSVSTLTIQRTQQEDSAVYLCASSFALDSGELFFGEGSRLTVL.

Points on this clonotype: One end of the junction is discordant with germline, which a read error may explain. The CDR3 sequence: CAGSVVWAGGGNEQFF. For the CDR3, the DNA is TGTGCCGGCAGCGTAGTATGGGCGGGGGGGGGGAATGAGCAGTTCTTC. The chain uses TRBV7-2 and TRBJ2-1, with 9 nucleotides matching TRBD2. The germline CDR1 and CDR2 sequences are SGHTA and FQGNSA. The CDR3 contains 16 residues.

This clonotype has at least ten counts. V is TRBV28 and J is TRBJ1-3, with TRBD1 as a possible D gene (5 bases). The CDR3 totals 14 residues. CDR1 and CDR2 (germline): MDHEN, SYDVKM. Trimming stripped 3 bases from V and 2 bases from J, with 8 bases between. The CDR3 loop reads CASSFEGAGNTIYF. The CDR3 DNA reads TGTGCCAGCAGTTTCGAAGGGGCTGGAAACACCATATATTTT. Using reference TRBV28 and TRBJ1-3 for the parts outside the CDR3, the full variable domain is DVKVTQSSRYLVKRTGEKVFLECVQDMDHENMFWYRQDPGLGLRLIYFSYDVKMKEKGDIPEGYSVSREKKERFSLILESASTNQTSMYLCASSFEGAGNTIYFGEGSWLTVV.

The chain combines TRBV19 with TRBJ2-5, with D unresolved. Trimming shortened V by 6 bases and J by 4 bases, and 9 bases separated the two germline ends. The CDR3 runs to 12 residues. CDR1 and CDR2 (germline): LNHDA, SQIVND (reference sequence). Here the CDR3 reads CASRMGTETQYF. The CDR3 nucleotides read TGTGCCAGTAGGATGGGAACAGAGACCCAGTACTTC.